This T cell receptor beta chain was sequenced during a study of cytomegalovirus exposure and HLA in healthy donors. V trimming: 0 bases; J trimming: 7 bases; junction bases outside the gene matches: 6. Germline CDR1 and CDR2: SGDLS and YYNGEE. This CDR3 is built from 15 residues. Data came from immunoSEQ multiplex PCR; TCRdb stores just in-frame clones and leaves some out. This sample has about 110,000 clones; about 94% occur once, and the top ten carry roughly 0.67%. The sequenced material came from PBMCs. The TCR was taken from a woman aged 18-29 years in good health and CMV-seronegative. The rearrangement joins TRBV9 to TRBJ2-1; 8 bases agree with TRBD2. In DNA form, the CDR3 reads TGTGCCAGCAGCGTAGAGATAGCGGGGAGGAATGAGCAGTTCTTC. It translates to CASSVEIAGRNEQFF.